Listed here is a single TCR beta chain. This clone was recorded once. Its antigen remains undetermined. Per-base quality was not reported, and no clone a single base away is much larger than it. The germline V gene supplies CDR1 SQVTM and CDR2 ANQGSEA. Unmatched junction bases come to 10, with V trimmed by 7 bases and J by 7 bases. From cysteine to phenylalanine, the CDR3 is 14 amino acids long. Kept here is only the CDR3 DNA, which spans 42 bases and is read in frame from base 1. The sample comes from a study of cytomegalovirus exposure and HLA in healthy donors (dated by TCRdb to 2016 to 2017). About the full investigation: According to an earlier analysis of a few hundred of the donors, about 179 million T cells yielded roughly 110 million unique TCR beta sequences and about 300 Gb of sequence data. An early release covering about 600 HLA-typed donors comprised around 300 gigabases of sequencing data and around 80 million unique TCR sequences. Typing coverage differed by locus: A, B, C, DRB1 and DQB1 were typed in about 629-640 donors, DQA1 in about 550, DPA1 in around 580, and DPB1 in 472. A later analysis re-examined previously published TCR beta repertoires from more than 550 donors and added high-resolution HLA genotyping to investigate patterns of TCR occurrence. Both class I and class II loci were covered by HLA typing, at four-digit resolution. The study used immunosequencing to profile the T cell repertoires of more than 650 subjects and linked those repertoires to cytomegalovirus serostatus. Along with the approximately 700-subject first cohort, a separate validation cohort of some 130 different subjects was used. An earlier analysis of approximately 630 of the donors applied high-throughput TCR beta sequencing to assess whether each TCR beta V gene segment acted as functional or pseudogenic. The genetic ancestry cluster associated with self-reported Caucasian donors included around four fifths of the approximately 410 genotyped donors. Donor age, sex, ethnicity and CMV serostatus were collected together with the repertoire data. A few DR-DQ haplotypes were treated as single units for association and clustering because of strong linkage in the cohort. The later analysis used no new phenotypic data to find candidate immune exposures, relying instead on TCR beta sequences and their occurrence across donors. A later genetic analysis took genome-wide SNP genotypes for about 65% of the 666 donors and used that subset as a discovery cohort. The study aimed to test whether cataloging public T cell receptors could reveal signatures of past pathogen exposure. The study combined high-throughput TCR immunosequencing, statistical association of individual TCRs with disease status, and machine learning to predict cytomegalovirus infection status. Every repertoire in the discovery cohort had been generated on one and the same sequencing platform. Among roughly 400 genotyped donors of the cohort, an average of 235,054 unique TCR beta nucleotide sequences were sequenced per donor, roughly a sixth of them non-productive. Study-wide findings and limitations: A few of the identified cytomegalovirus-associated TCR beta chains were confirmed in vitro to be specific for cytomegalovirus antigens. This cohort had only TCR beta chains sequenced, and the lack of alpha or paired-chain data limited which features could be detected. At a false discovery rate of 0.05, a later analysis linked 16,000 or so TCR beta sequences to specific HLA alleles. A later analysis found that HLA-associated TCR beta chains were more clonally expanded and had lower generation probabilities than equally common non-associated chains. A cluster of highly shared sequence variants was judged likely to be a technical artifact of the sequencing pipeline. A total of roughly 160 TCR beta chains were listed by the study as associated with cytomegalovirus. Assigning TCR associations to individual alleles was difficult when HLA alleles, especially DR and DQ, strongly co-occurred. A further reported finding was that TCR beta sequences accurately predicted the HLA-A and HLA-B alleles for most subjects in the first cohort. Most TCR sequences were observed very rarely across donors, whereas some public TCRs were present in many individuals. A later analysis found that most CMV-associated TCR beta chains appeared HLA-restricted, with HLA associations seemingly driven largely by CMV exposure. In both the original and validation cohorts, the classifier was reported to diagnose cytomegalovirus status with high specificity and sensitivity. Because the 87-base-pair reads could not distinguish some IMGT-functional V segments, including TRBV6-2 and TRBV6-3, those segments were excluded. According to a later genetic analysis, donors in an Asian-associated ancestry cluster had fewer N-insertions in productive TCRs than the approximately 610-donor mean. It was suggested by the authors that the approach could potentially be generalized to other disease states and immunological phenotypes. Because counts were too low, seventeen rarely observed V segments, including chromosome 9 orphons, were excluded from the earlier analysis of several hundred of the donors. Several of the top co-occurrence clusters appeared to be linked to parvovirus B19, influenza, CMV and Epstein-Barr virus, according to a later analysis. In a later genetic analysis, a missense DCLRE1C variant was associated with V-gene and J-gene trimming of TCR beta chains, and the association was replicated in an independent cohort. In a later analysis, the rate of TCR association differed among HLA loci, with DRB1 alleles having the most associated TCRs and HLA-C alleles having the fewest. In an earlier analysis of around 600 of the donors, most TCR beta V segments were observed in productive rearrangements about 87% or about 30% of the time, broadly matching IMGT annotations. Roughly uniform sequencing depth across donors was assumed in presence/absence analyses, although this assumption may not hold. Linkage disequilibrium might explain the correlated functional status among segregating V segments, but an unknown experimental factor could not be ruled out. HLA typing was unavailable for some donors at each locus, so association tests used only the typed subset. The only immune exposure information available for the cohort was CMV serostatus.

The library was generated by the immunoSEQ multiplex PCR assay. For the multiplex PCR, a mixture combining 60 forward primers for TCR Vbeta segments and 13 reverse primers for TCR Jbeta segments was used. The CDR3 region of rearranged TCR beta genes was amplified from genomic DNA with a multiplex PCR assay. Amplified TCR beta libraries were sequenced as 87-base-pair reads on the Illumina HiSeq System. For the original study's pipeline: In a later analysis, 77 million or so unique TCR beta chains were counted across the roughly 670 repertoires, and around 10 million of these chains were shared by at least two donors. Raw reads were error-corrected and collapsed into unique sequences with a nearest-neighbor algorithm that merged closely related sequences to remove PCR and sequencing errors. CDR3 sequences were aligned to IMGT reference sequences to assign V, D and J gene segments. For a sequence to be retained, a match of at least six nucleotides to both a V gene segment and a J gene segment was required. Rearrangements were called productive when the CDR3 lacked stop codons and stayed in frame with V and J; all others were non-productive. Following IMGT convention, CDR3 was defined as the stretch from the second conserved V-encoded cysteine to the conserved J-encoded phenylalanine. The earlier analysis of approximately 500 of the donors excluded sequences that lacked an unambiguous match to a single V gene segment. An earlier analysis of approximately 590 of the donors classified V segments as functional when productive rearrangements were above 56.7% and as segregating when the standard deviation between donors was above 5%. A statistical classification framework was built to diagnose cytomegalovirus status from the catalog of TCR beta chain sequences. In a later analysis, TCR nucleotide sequences were compared against IMGT/GENE-DB human TR gene sequences so that V and J genes could be assigned. Using the TCRdist pipeline, a later analysis assigned CDR3 sequences along with most-parsimonious VDJ recombination scenarios. A later analysis defined each TCR beta chain by its CDR3 amino acid sequence plus V-gene family, and excluded reads lacking a unique V-gene family. A later analysis removed 550 to 700 highly shared, low-generation-probability nucleotide sequences to deal with suspected cross-contamination and a sequencing artifact. In a later analysis, a clonal expansion index was calculated for each public chain from normalized within-repertoire ranks of inferred template counts. In a later analysis, generation probabilities were computed using a VDJ recombination model fitted to out-of-frame rearrangements, and the results were checked against IGoR. A later analysis scored TCR-TCR, TCR-HLA and TCR-CMV co-occurrence with hypergeometric tests, applying a repertoire-size bias correction to TCR pairs. To estimate false discovery rates, a later analysis permuted the HLA or CMV assignments 20 times. In a later analysis, co-occurring TCRs were grouped with DBSCAN, and TCRdist sequence similarity was added when clustering was performed within HLA-allele-positive subsets. Repertoires with fewer than 30,000 or more than 120,000 public chains, plus five repertoires with anomalous nucleotide sharing, were excluded from co-occurrence clustering. The table was pulled from immuneACCESS by TCRdb, which kept in-frame rearrangements only. Such tables lose some clones; where checked, under half of the loss comes from unresolved V genes, and the rest has no known cause. That table gives V, J and clone size, and the DNA gave D and trimming. This sample gives about 84,000 clones in total; over 75% of them show up just once. The top ten constitute nearly 2.5% of the sample.

The cohort consisted of 600 or so healthy bone marrow donors. Cohort members were all nominally healthy when sampled, although unrecorded immune exposures were likely present. The donor was CMV seropositive and was included in the group of about 290 seropositive cohort members. A peripheral blood sample was collected from each donor, and TCR beta sequencing was performed on peripheral blood mononuclear cells. The Qiagen DNeasy Blood Extraction Kit was used to extract genomic DNA from the blood cell samples. Sample: PBMCs. This TCR was recovered from a male donor in good health and CMV-seropositive. The chain uses TRBV29-1 and TRBJ2-3, with 11 bases in between that match TRBD2. In nucleotide form, the sequence is TGCAGCGCTCAAGATAGCGGGAGGGAGAATACGCAGTATTTT. This sequence encodes CSAQDSGRENTQYF.